Listed here are 11 T cell receptor beta chains from one sample, sequenced in a study of regulatory T cells in long-lasting Graves disease. Combining iRepertoire HTBI primers with Arm-PCR of CDR3 regions, the authors built TCR beta libraries. MiXCR, applied by TCRdb to the multiplex PCR reads, yields one record per CDR3 protein. Among around 460,000 distinct CDR3 sequences listed, approximately 23% were seen once. Indicated time point: persistent/refractory GD, antithyroid drugs over 5 years with positive TRAb. PBMC-extracted RNA yielded the TCR library. This specimen was peripheral blood mononuclear cells (PBMCs), taken when the disease was refractory, from a patient treated with antithyroid drugs. These receptors were taken from a female donor with Graves disease.

J is TRBJ1-1 and V is TRBV30; D is unresolved. CDR1 is GTSNPN, CDR2 SVGIG, per germline (reference sequence). V lost 1 base to trimming and J lost 0 bases, with 6 bases between them. The CDR3 has 13 residues. Here the CDR3 reads CAWSDSMNTEAFF. DNA for the CDR3: TGTGCCTGGAGTGACAGTATGAACACTGAAGCTTTCTTT.

This clonotype was seen repeatedly, ten times or more. This sequence joins TRBV7-2 and TRBJ2-7; 8 bases match TRBD1. Germline V gives CDR1 SGHTA, CDR2 FQGNSA. V lost 5 bases, J lost 4 bases, and 10 bases stayed unmatched. The length of the CDR3 is 15 residues. DNA for the CDR3: TGTGCCAGCAGCATCAGGGGGCGCAATGGTTACGAGCAGTACTTC. Encoded protein: CASSIRGRNGYEQYF.

This clonotype was found many times. The chain links TRBV7-2 to TRBJ1-2, with 8 bases lining up with TRBD1. Per the germline V gene, CDR1 is SGHTA and CDR2 is FQGNSA. V gave up 10 bases and J gave up 8 bases; unmatched junction bases: 12. The CDR3 spans 13 residues. DNA of the CDR3: TGTGCCACCTCGGACAGGGATAAGTTCGGCTACACCTTC. This sequence encodes CATSDRDKFGYTF.

This clonotype was seen ten or more times. The chain recombines TRBV28 with TRBJ1-2; D ambiguous. This CDR3 region has 13 residues. V was pared by 6 bases and J by 5 bases, with 13 bases between. Germline CDR1 and CDR2: MDHEN and SYDVKM. CDR3 nucleotide sequence: TGTGCCAGCAGACGAAGCACGGGGTATGGCTACACCTTC. Translating it yields CASRRSTGYGYTF.

This sequence joins TRBV6-1 and TRBJ1-1; no definite D call. CDR1 and CDR2 (germline): MNHNS, SASEGT. V gave up 6 bases and J gave up 6 bases, with 14 bases separating them. The CDR3 consists of 13 residues. The CDR3 protein is CASSLIAQAEAFF. The DNA for the CDR3 is TGTGCCAGCAGCTTAATAGCTCAGGCTGAAGCTTTCTTT.

Here the CDR3 DNA reads TGTGCTAGTGGGCCACGAGACGCGTTCGACGAGCAGTACTTC. Protein: CASGPRDAFDEQYF. The V gene is TRBV12-5, the J gene TRBJ2-7; D call uncertain. Trimming removed 6 bases from V and 5 bases from J, with 17 bases in between. The CDR3 covers 14 residues. CDR1 is LGHNT, CDR2 FRNRAP, per germline.

This clonotype appeared many times. The chain recombines TRBV12-3 or TRBV12-4 with TRBJ2-7, with D possibly TRBD1 on 5 matching bases. Trimming shortened V by 5 bases and J by 3 bases, and 14 bases separated the two germline ends. The CDR3 has 14 residues. The CDR3, as DNA: TGTGCCAGCAGTCGGGCGCCAAGGGGCTACGAGCAGTACTTC. This sequence encodes CASSRAPRGYEQYF.

This clonotype was recorded at least ten times. The chain is built from TRBV6-2 or TRBV6-3 and TRBJ1-5; the match to TRBD1 covers 7 bases. CDR1 is MNHEY and CDR2 is SVGEGT in the germline V gene. There are 14 residues in the CDR3. Losses at the gene ends were 6 bases for V and 5 bases for J; bases not matched to a gene: 7. The CDR3 sequence is CASRQTGTYQPQHF. In DNA, the CDR3 is TGTGCCAGCAGACAGACAGGGACTTATCAGCCCCAGCATTTT.

In this sample, this clonotype turned up many times. The V gene is TRBV3-1, the J gene TRBJ1-2; no definite D call. CDR1 is LGHDT, CDR2 YNNKEL, per germline (reference sequence). Trimming took 1 base from V and 4 from J, leaving 13 bases between them. This CDR3 region has 15 residues. CDR3 amino acids: CASSQGSHSFYGYTF. CDR3 nucleotide sequence: TGTGCCAGCAGCCAAGGTAGCCACTCTTTCTATGGCTACACCTTC.

This chain connects TRBV6-1 to TRBJ1-5, with a possible D match to TRBD1 (6 bases). Germline CDR1 and CDR2: MNHNS and SASEGT. The CDR3 has 15 amino acids. V was clipped by 6 bases and J by 7 bases, with 19 bases between them. This chain's CDR3 is CASSPFQQGNQPQHF. In DNA, the CDR3 is TGTGCCAGCAGCCCCTTCCAACAGGGAAACCAGCCCCAGCATTTT.

The V and J genes are TRBV28 and TRBJ2-3, with a tentative D call TRBD2 (5 bases). The CDR3 is 15 amino acids. V dropped 2 bases and J dropped 2 bases, with 11 bases sitting between them. CDR1 MDHEN and CDR2 SYDVKM come from the germline V gene. The CDR3 here is CASSLRLALTDTQYF. CDR3 DNA sequence: TGTGCCAGCAGTTTAAGGTTAGCGCTCACAGATACGCAGTATTTT. The full variable domain, rest sourced from reference TRBV28 and TRBJ2-3, is DVKVTQSSRYLVKRTGEKVFLECVQDMDHENMFWYRQDPGLGLRLIYFSYDVKMKEKGDIPEGYSVSREKKERFSLILESASTNQTSMYLCASSLRLALTDTQYFGPGTRLTVL.